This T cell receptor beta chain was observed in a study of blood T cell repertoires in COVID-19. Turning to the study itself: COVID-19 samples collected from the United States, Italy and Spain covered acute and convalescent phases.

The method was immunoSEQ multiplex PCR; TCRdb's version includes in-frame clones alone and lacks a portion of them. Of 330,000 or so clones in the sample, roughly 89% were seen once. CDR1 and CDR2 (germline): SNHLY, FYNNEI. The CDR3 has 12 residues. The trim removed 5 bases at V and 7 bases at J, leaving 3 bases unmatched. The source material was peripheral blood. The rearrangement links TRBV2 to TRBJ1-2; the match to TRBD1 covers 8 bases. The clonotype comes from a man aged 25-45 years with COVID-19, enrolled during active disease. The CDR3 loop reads CASSPTGGGYTF. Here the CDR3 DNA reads TGTGCCAGCAGTCCAACAGGGGGTGGCTACACCTTC.